This entry lists 24 T cell receptor beta chains sequenced from one sample in a study of HIV-infected children after antiretroviral therapy interruption (dated 2019 in TCRdb). The sample's treatment or condition label is to be understood as: PENTA 11 planned treatment interruption arm or continuous ART arm. The protocol used for the library was 3' RACE. The instrument given in TCRdb is Illumina MiSeq. TCR libraries were built from RNA using a 3' RACE protocol with unique molecular identifiers to correct PCR amplification bias. The public sequencing data were trimmed at Q25 with fastp and processed into clonotypes with MiXCR by TCRdb, which kept only in-frame beta chains. One record per CDR3 amino acid sequence lists the most common genes and DNA. The sample yields 45,000 to 50,000 distinct CDR3 sequences; roughly 4.5% were counted once. The biggest ten clones account for 0.7% of the sample. The starting material was CD45RA+ CD4+ T cells from PBMCs, pooled from several time points, obtained from a donor given antiretroviral therapy, either interrupted or continuous. In light of the paper, this sample's cell subset or site label describes: naive CD4+ CD45RA+ CD45RO- T cells. The receptors come from a pool of human donors with HIV.

This chain joins TRBV7-9 and TRBJ2-3; 13 nucleotides match TRBD2. With 4 bases clipped from V and 0 bases from J, the junction kept 4 bases outside the gene matches. There are 17 residues in the CDR3. The germline V gene encodes CDR1 SEHNR and CDR2 FQNEAQ (reference sequence). This CDR3 is CASSSRLAGGSTDTQYF. The CDR3 DNA reads TGTGCCAGCAGCTCGAGACTAGCGGGGGGAAGCACAGATACGCAGTATTTT.

In this sample, this clonotype turned up many times. The gene calls are TRBV6-6 and TRBJ2-4; 8 bases align to TRBD2. The CDR3 has 15 amino acids. V lost 4 bases, J lost 5 bases, and 7 bases stayed unmatched. Germline assignment: CDR1 MNHNY and CDR2 SVGAGI (reference sequence). CDR3 sequence (DNA): TGTGCCAGCAGTTCCAGCGGGGGCGTCGAAAACATTCAGTACTTC. This codes for CASSSSGGVENIQYF.

This clonotype was recorded many times. This chain joins TRBV20-1 and TRBJ2-3, with a tentative D call TRBD2 (5 bases). This CDR3 is built from 12 residues. Between the trimmed V and J ends, which lost 7 bases and 2 bases, there was a span of 10 bases. Germline-derived CDR1 and CDR2 are DFQATT and SNEGSKA (reference sequence). The CDR3 coding sequence is TGCAGTGGTAGCGAGCTCACAGATACGCAGTATTTT. Protein: CSGSELTDTQYF.

This clonotype was found many times. This chain links TRBV12-3 or TRBV12-4 with TRBJ2-6; possibly TRBD1 or TRBD2 for D (5 bases each). V was shortened by 8 bases and J by 3 bases, with 8 bases between the two germline ends. The CDR3 is 13 amino acids. CDR3 sequence (DNA): TGTGCCAGCCGGGGCGGTGGGGCCAACGTCCTGACTTTC. Protein: CASRGGGANVLTF.

V gene TRBV2 combines with J gene TRBJ1-2, with 8 nucleotides matching TRBD1. V shed 6 bases and J 3 bases; nucleotides not matched to a gene: 12. Per germline, CDR1 SNHLY and CDR2 FYNNEI. The CDR3 has 16 amino acids. CDR3 nucleotides: TGTGCCAGCAGCCGGGACAGGAATCTAAGAGACTATGGCTACACCTTC. It yields the protein CASSRDRNLRDYGYTF.

This clonotype was seen ten or more times. The rearrangement joins TRBV12-3 or TRBV12-4 to TRBJ2-3; possibly TRBD2 for D (5 bases). CDR3 size: 15 residues. V gave up 6 bases and J gave up 0 bases, with 13 bases separating them. The CDR3 here is CASSRSAMSTDTQYF. CDR3 nucleotides: TGTGCCAGCAGCCGTAGCGCTATGAGCACAGATACGCAGTATTTT.

This clonotype turned up a few times. This chain uses TRBV7-9 with TRBJ2-3; 7 bases line up with TRBD2. This CDR3 spans 13 amino acids. V dropped 5 bases and J dropped 2; count of bases not matched to a gene: 1. Per germline, CDR1 SEHNR and CDR2 FQNEAQ (reference sequence). CDR3 protein: CASSQRDTDTQYF. As DNA, the CDR3 is TGTGCCAGCAGCCAGCGGGACACAGATACGCAGTATTTT.

This chain links TRBV7-9 with TRBJ2-5; possible D gene TRBD2, 5 bases. Trimming removed 1 base from V and 2 bases from J, with 8 bases in between. CDR1 is SEHNR, CDR2 FQNEAQ, per germline (reference sequence). This CDR3 spans 14 amino acids. The CDR3 spells CASSLDGGQETQYF. As DNA, the CDR3 is TGTGCCAGCAGCTTAGACGGAGGTCAAGAGACCCAGTACTTC.

At least ten counts were recorded for this clonotype. V and J are TRBV2 and TRBJ1-6; 8 nucleotides match TRBD1. CDR1 is SNHLY, CDR2 FYNNEI, per germline. There are 14 residues in the CDR3. J gave up 10 bases and V 3 bases, and 5 bases lay outside the gene matches. The CDR3 sequence is CASSDRGLGSPLHF. CDR3 DNA sequence: TGTGCCAGCAGTGACAGGGGGCTAGGATCACCCCTCCACTTT.

In this sample, this clonotype turned up a few times. V gene TRBV7-9 combines with J gene TRBJ2-2; D might be TRBD1 or TRBD2, each matching 5 bases. The V gene's germline CDR1 is SEHNR and CDR2 FQNEAQ (reference sequence). Trimming removed 3 bases at V and 0 bases at J, with 8 bases between. The CDR3 has 15 residues. CDR3 region: CASSFGTPNTGELFF. As DNA, the CDR3 is TGTGCCAGCAGCTTCGGGACCCCGAACACCGGGGAGCTGTTTTTT.

This clonotype was detected many times. V is TRBV12-3 or TRBV12-4 and J is TRBJ2-7; TRBD2 agrees at 7 bases. This CDR3 has 14 amino acids. V dropped 4 bases and J dropped 5; count of bases not matched to a gene: 8. The CDR3 protein is CASSSPREGNEQYF. The CDR3 nucleotides read TGTGCCAGCAGTTCCCCGAGGGAGGGGAACGAGCAGTACTTC.

This clonotype was detected many times. The chain couples TRBV20-1 to TRBJ2-5, with no clear D. The CDR3 runs to 12 residues. V dropped 6 bases and J dropped 0 bases, with 8 bases sitting between them. From germline, CDR1 is DFQATT and CDR2 SNEGSKA (reference sequence). The CDR3 bases are TGCAGTGCCCCAGTGTACCAAGAGACCCAGTACTTC. Protein sequence: CSAPVYQETQYF.

Many counts were recorded for this clonotype. The V call is TRBV6-4, the J call TRBJ2-1, with TRBD2 identical over 12 bases. Germline V gene data show CDR1 as MRHNA and CDR2 as SNTAGT. This CDR3 has 15 residues. The trim removed 5 bases at V and 4 bases at J, leaving 3 bases unmatched. The DNA for the CDR3 is TGTGCCAGCAGTTTAGGACTAGCGGGATACAATGAGCAGTTCTTC. It is translated as CASSLGLAGYNEQFF.

The chain recombines TRBV6-6 with TRBJ1-3, with TRBD1 matching over 8 bases. CDR1 is MNHNY and CDR2 is SVGAGI in the germline V gene (reference sequence). There are 14 residues in the CDR3. V dropped 7 bases and J dropped 4; count of bases not matched to a gene: 6. The CDR3 is CASIPAGGGNTIYF. DNA for the CDR3: TGTGCCAGCATTCCCGCAGGGGGCGGAAACACCATATATTTT.

This clonotype was recorded many times. The CDR3 DNA follows: TGCAGTGTGGGACGGATGAACACTGAAGCTTTCTTT. It yields the protein CSVGRMNTEAFF. The V call is TRBV20-1, the J call TRBJ1-1, with a possible D match to TRBD1 (5 bases). V dropped 7 bases and J dropped 0 bases, with 9 bases sitting between them. CDR1 DFQATT and CDR2 SNEGSKA come from the germline V gene (reference sequence). The CDR3 sequence is 12 residues long.

There are many counts of this clonotype. The CDR3 DNA sequence: TGTGCCAGCAGCCCCGATTACAATGAGCAGTTCTTC. It is translated as CASSPDYNEQFF. The V gene is TRBV7-9, the J gene TRBJ2-1; the D is unclear. Trimming pared 5 bases from V and 4 bases from J, leaving 6 bases between. The germline V gene has CDR1 SEHNR and CDR2 FQNEAQ (reference sequence). The CDR3 contains 12 residues. Full variable domain (outside the CDR3, taken from reference TRBV7-9 and TRBJ2-1): DTGVSQNPRHKITKRGQNVTFRCDPISEHNRLYWYRQTLGQGPEFLTYFQNEAQLEKSRLLSDRFSAERPKGSFSTLEIQRTEQGDSAMYLCASSPDYNEQFFGPGTRLTVL.

In this sample, this clonotype turned up many times. The chain combines TRBV7-2 with TRBJ1-2; D might be TRBD1 (5 bases). The V gene's germline CDR1 is SGHTA and CDR2 FQGNSA. The CDR3 sequence is 16 residues long. V shed 5 bases and J shed 0 bases, with 16 bases lying between them. The CDR3 DNA follows: TGTGCCAGCAGCCCAGTCGGGGGAGAGACTAACTATGGCTACACCTTC. Translating gives CASSPVGGETNYGYTF. Complete variable domain (other parts from reference TRBV7-2 and TRBJ1-2): GAGVSQSPSNKVTEKGKDVELRCDPISGHTALYWYRQSLGQGLEFLIYFQGNSAPDKSGLPSDRFSAERTGGSVSTLTIQRTQQEDSAVYLCASSPVGGETNYGYTFGSGTRLTVV.

This clonotype showed up many times. The chain is built from TRBV10-3 and TRBJ1-3; no definite D call. V shed 10 bases and J shed 4 bases, with 20 bases lying between them. The germline CDR1 and CDR2 sequences are ENHRY and SYGVKD. The CDR3 totals 15 residues. CDR3 DNA: TGTGCCACAACCTTGGGCCCTGTGAACGGAAACACCATATATTTT. The encoded protein is CATTLGPVNGNTIYF.

This clonotype was observed at least ten times. This chain links TRBV6-1 with TRBJ1-1, with 7 bases lining up with TRBD1. There are 14 residues in the CDR3. CDR1 is MNHNS, CDR2 SASEGT, per germline. V dropped 1 base and J dropped 5; count of bases not matched to a gene: 4. This CDR3 is CASSEGDRATEAFF. DNA for the CDR3: TGTGCCAGCAGTGAAGGAGACAGGGCGACTGAAGCTTTCTTT.

This clonotype was picked up a small number of times. J is TRBJ1-1 and V is TRBV28, with a weak D call TRBD1 (6 bases). The CDR3 loop spans 17 amino acids. Germline lookup yields CDR1 MDHEN and CDR2 SYDVKM. V was pared by 6 bases and J by 0 bases, with 20 bases between. CDR3 sequence reads: CASSPPWGGGLNTEAFF. The CDR3 DNA reads TGTGCCAGCAGCCCGCCGTGGGGAGGGGGACTGAACACTGAAGCTTTCTTT. Combining the CDR3 with reference TRBV28 and TRBJ1-1 gives the whole variable domain DVKVTQSSRYLVKRTGEKVFLECVQDMDHENMFWYRQDPGLGLRLIYFSYDVKMKEKGDIPEGYSVSREKKERFSLILESASTNQTSMYLCASSPPWGGGLNTEAFFGQGTRLTVV.

This clonotype was observed many times. This chain joins TRBV3-1 and TRBJ1-1; tentative D call: TRBD1 (5 bases). The CDR3 sequence is 15 residues long. The ends were cut back, 0 bases at V and 5 bases at J, with 13 bases in the middle. CDR1 is LGHDT, CDR2 YNNKEL, per germline (reference sequence). The CDR3 nucleotides are TGTGCCAGCAGCCAAGATCTTCAGGGATGGACTGAAGCTTTCTTT. Residues: CASSQDLQGWTEAFF. Complete variable domain (other parts from reference TRBV3-1 and TRBJ1-1): DTAVSQTPKYLVTQMGNDKSIKCEQNLGHDTMYWYKQDSKKFLKIMFSYNNKELIINETVPNRFSPKSPDKAHLNLHINSLELGDSAVYFCASSQDLQGWTEAFFGQGTRLTVV.

The chain is built from TRBV7-3 and TRBJ2-6, with a possible D match to TRBD2 (6 bases). The CDR3 contains 18 residues. V gave up 1 base and J gave up 4 bases, with 17 bases separating them. Germline V gene data show CDR1 as SGHTA and CDR2 as FQGTGA. The CDR3 region is CASSLNPGLLTGANVLTF. The DNA of the CDR3 is TGTGCCAGCAGCTTAAATCCGGGACTTTTAACGGGGGCCAACGTCCTGACTTTC.

This clonotype was counted many times. The V and J genes are TRBV30 and TRBJ1-1; no clear D gene. The CDR3 is 13 residues long. V lost 0 bases, J lost 2 bases, and 7 bases lay in between. From germline, CDR1 is GTSNPN and CDR2 SVGIG (reference sequence). This CDR3 reads CAWSVHTNTEAFF. CDR3 DNA: TGTGCCTGGAGTGTACATACTAACACTGAAGCTTTCTTT.

This clonotype has at least ten counts. V usage is TRBV7-2 and J usage is TRBJ1-6; TRBD1 might be the D (6 bases). CDR3 length: 17 residues. Germline V gene data show CDR1 as SGHTA and CDR2 as FQGNSA. Trimming shortened V by 4 bases and J by 7 bases, and 20 bases separated the two germline ends. In DNA, the CDR3 is TGTGCCAGCAGCTCAAAGACAGGAAGGGGGAGCAATTCACCCCTCCACTTT. It encodes CASSSKTGRGSNSPLHF. Full variable domain (rest looked up from reference TRBV7-2 and TRBJ1-6): GAGVSQSPSNKVTEKGKDVELRCDPISGHTALYWYRQSLGQGLEFLIYFQGNSAPDKSGLPSDRFSAERTGGSVSTLTIQRTQQEDSAVYLCASSSKTGRGSNSPLHFGNGTRLTVT.